Listed below are T cell receptor beta chains from one sample, sequenced in a study of blood T cell repertoires in COVID-19. The table came from immunoSEQ multiplex PCR; TCRdb's copy has only in-frame clones and leaves some out. This table holds 170,000 or so clones, 75% to 90% found once. What was sequenced was peripheral blood. Receptor source: a woman aged 40 to 55 with COVID-19, enrolled during active disease. Both conserved end residues are part of each CDR3. A D gene is named only where the DNA matches it firmly. Clone size is given for some rows only: seen once, a few or many times, or a class if the clone is expanded.

>TRBJ1-2|once|TRBV7-3|-
CASSQGGLYGYTF
TGTGCCAGCAGCCAGGGAGGGTTGTATGGCTACACCTTC
>TRBJ1-1|-|TRBV18|-
CASSPGQSMNTEAFF
TGTGCCAGCTCCCCAGGACAGAGCATGAACACTGAAGCTTTCTTT
>TRBJ1-1|-|TRBV5-1|-
CASSPWDMNTEAFF
TGCGCCAGCAGCCCGTGGGACATGAACACTGAAGCTTTCTTT
>TRBJ2-3|-|TRBV7-9|TRBD2
CASSLARLAGGPGADTQYF
TGTGCCAGCAGCTTAGCTAGGCTAGCGGGAGGTCCAGGGGCAGATACGCAGTATTTT
>TRBJ1-2|-|TRBV7-9|-
CASSQTSGGYTF
TGTGCCAGCAGCCAAACATCAGGTGGCTACACCTTC
>TRBJ2-2|-|TRBV12-3/TRBV12-4|-
CASSRMNTGELFF
TGTGCCAGCAGTCGTATGAACACCGGGGAGCTGTTTTTT
>TRBJ2-2|few|TRBV11-2|-
CASSSLRVGELFF
TGTGCCAGCAGCTCACTAAGAGTCGGGGAGCTGTTTTTT
>TRBJ1-2|few|TRBV29-1|-
CSVEGGGGAQGYTF
TGCAGCGTTGAAGGCGGAGGGGGGGCGCAGGGCTACACCTTC
>TRBJ1-1|-|TRBV6-5|-
CASSPGLSNTEAFF
TGTGCCAGCAGCCCGGGACTCTCGAACACTGAAGCTTTCTTT
>TRBJ1-2|-|TRBV27|TRBD1
CAIRRTGQSGYTF
TGTGCCATACGACGGACAGGGCAAAGTGGCTACACCTTC
>TRBJ1-2|-|TRBV6-5|-
CASSFRATNYGYTF
TGTGCCAGCAGTTTCAGGGCGACGAACTATGGCTACACCTTC
>TRBJ1-2|-|TRBV29-1|-
CSGLGVDGYTF
TGCAGCGGCCTAGGGGTGGATGGCTACACCTTC